The 31 T cell receptor beta chains below were found in one sample sequenced in a study of T-cell reconstitution after alpha-beta-depleted transplantation in children. Unique molecular identifiers were used in preparing the TCRbeta library. Each CDR3 protein is one row after TCRdb ran MiXCR on the PCR reads. The sample holds approximately 500,000 distinct CDR3 sequences; roughly a quarter are singletons and the top ten take about 35%. Sequenced here: PBMCs, sampled before TCRalphabeta/CD19-depleted stem cell transplant. Receptors were obtained from a boy younger than two with Wiskott-Aldrich syndrome, due to receive a stem cell transplant.

The chain has TRBV20-1 and TRBJ2-2; 9 bases fit TRBD2. V was clipped by 0 bases and J by 5 bases; unmatched bases: 7. Germline assignment: CDR1 DFQATT and CDR2 SNEGSKA (reference sequence). CDR3 size: 16 residues. DNA of the CDR3: TGCAGTGCTAGAGATCGGCGGGGGGGAGGTACCGGGGAGCTGTTTTTT. Its translation is CSARDRRGGGTGELFF.

This clonotype was observed once. The chain recombines TRBV9 with TRBJ2-5; 7 nucleotides agree with TRBD2. This CDR3 contains 17 residues. Germline assignment: CDR1 SGDLS and CDR2 YYNGEE. The junction had 10 bases not matched to a gene; V was cut back by 2 bases and J by 0 bases. The CDR3 DNA is TGTGCCAGCAGCGTCGGCCTAGCGGACCCCTACCAAGAGACCCAGTACTTC. Translation gives CASSVGLADPYQETQYF.

This clonotype occurred a few times. The J gene is TRBJ2-2, the V gene TRBV7-6, with 8 bases matching TRBD2. With V trimmed by 1 base and J by 7 bases, 8 bases remained unmatched. The germline V gene encodes CDR1 SGHVS and CDR2 FNYEAQ. This CDR3 is built from 16 residues. The CDR3 DNA sequence: TGTGCCAGCAGCTTAGGACTAGCGAGTGTTAACGGGGAGCTGTTTTTT. Protein sequence: CASSLGLASVNGELFF.

The CDR3 sequence is CASSLSLGGYTF. CDR3 DNA: TGTGCCAGCAGCCTCAGCCTGGGAGGCTACACCTTC. The chain uses TRBV5-6 and TRBJ1-2; D remains unclear. V was shortened by 4 bases and J by 8 bases, with 12 bases between the two germline ends. The germline V gene has CDR1 SGHDT and CDR2 YYEEEE. This CDR3 region has 12 residues. The full variable domain, completed using reference TRBV5-6 and TRBJ1-2, is DAGVTQSPTHLIKTRGQQVTLRCSPKSGHDTVSWYQQALGQGPQFIFQYYEEEERQRGNFPDRFSGHQFPNYSSELNVNALLLGDSALYLCASSLSLGGYTFGSGTRLTVV.

This chain uses TRBV4-1 with TRBJ2-1, with D uncertain. The V end was cut by 0 bases, the J end by 12 bases, with 9 bases between. Germline CDR1 is MGHRA and CDR2 is YSYEKL. This CDR3 is built from 12 residues. The CDR3 protein is CASSQDGFWQFF. CDR3 bases: TGCGCCAGCAGCCAAGATGGGTTTTGGCAGTTCTTC.

The CDR3 DNA is TGCAGCGCCCATACTAGCGGGAGGGGCTACAATGAGCAGTTCTTC. The encoded protein is CSAHTSGRGYNEQFF. V gene TRBV29-1 combines with J gene TRBJ2-1; TRBD2 aligns across 13 bases. The germline V gene has CDR1 SQVTM and CDR2 ANQGSEA. Trimming took 7 bases from V and 3 from J; bases not matched to a gene: 6. The CDR3 loop spans 15 amino acids.

The chain is built from TRBV10-3 and TRBJ2-3; the D is unclear. With 6 bases removed from V and 2 bases from J, the gap between germline ends came to 15 bases. Germline loops: CDR1 ENHRY, CDR2 SYGVKD. The CDR3 sequence is 15 residues long. CDR3 in amino acids: CAIRRSFDPTDTQYF. CDR3 DNA: TGTGCCATCAGAAGGAGCTTCGACCCCACAGATACGCAGTATTTT.

The rearrangement links TRBV5-1 to TRBJ2-6, with 9 bases that match TRBD1. Trimming took 3 bases from V and 0 from J; bases not matched to a gene: 7. Germline-derived CDR1 and CDR2 are SGHRS and YFSETQ. CDR3 length: 18 residues. The CDR3 is CASSSSGQGVSGANVLTF. CDR3 DNA: TGCGCCAGCAGCTCCTCGGGACAGGGAGTCTCTGGGGCCAACGTCCTGACTTTC. Complete variable domain (other parts from reference TRBV5-1 and TRBJ2-6): KAGVTQTPRYLIKTRGQQVTLSCSPISGHRSVSWYQQTPGQGLQFLFEYFSETQRNKGNFPGRFSGRQFSNSRSEMNVSTLELGDSALYLCASSSSGQGVSGANVLTFGAGSRLTVL.

The chain employs TRBV7-9 and TRBJ1-1; perhaps TRBD1 as D (6 bases). Trimming pared 1 base from V and 7 bases from J, leaving 10 bases between. This CDR3 spans 13 amino acids. Per germline, CDR1 SEHNR and CDR2 FQNEAQ (reference sequence). DNA for the CDR3: TGTGCCAGCAGCTTAGTACAGGACAGTGAAGCTTTCTTT. It specifies CASSLVQDSEAFF.

The rearrangement joins TRBV6-1 to TRBJ2-4; no definite D call. With 6 bases removed from V and 0 bases from J, the gap between germline ends came to 12 bases. CDR1 is MNHNS and CDR2 is SASEGT in the germline V gene. This CDR3 spans 15 amino acids. This CDR3 reads CASSREDLAKNIQYF. Here the CDR3 DNA reads TGTGCCAGCAGCAGAGAGGATCTAGCCAAAAACATTCAGTACTTC.

This clonotype was seen a handful of times. This chain uses TRBV5-5 with TRBJ2-4, with D possibly matching TRBD1 (6 bases). Trimming stripped 2 bases from V and 8 bases from J, with 11 bases between. In germline, CDR1 is SGHKS, CDR2 YYEKEE (reference sequence). The CDR3 length is 13 residues. The CDR3 nucleotides read TGTGCCAGCAGCTTTGGGGGCGAGGACATTCAGTACTTC. Its protein is CASSFGGEDIQYF.

This chain uses TRBV24-1 with TRBJ2-2; 7 positions match TRBD1. The V gene end was trimmed by 4 bases and the J gene end by 4 bases; junction bases not matched to a gene: 14. CDR3 length: 18 residues. From germline, CDR1 is KGHDR and CDR2 SFDVKD. Written as DNA, the CDR3 is TGTGCCACCAGTGAGTCCAAGACAGGGTCCTGGACCACCGGGGAGCTGTTTTTT. Encoded protein: CATSESKTGSWTTGELFF.

This clonotype was observed a handful of times. V usage is TRBV12-3 or TRBV12-4 and J usage is TRBJ2-5, with TRBD2 identical over 11 bases. This CDR3 is built from 16 residues. J gave up 5 bases and V 7 bases, and 12 bases lay outside the gene matches. CDR3 loop: CASNSGTSGSGETQYF. The CDR3 region has the DNA TGTGCCAGCAACTCCGGGACTAGCGGATCAGGGGAGACCCAGTACTTC.

J is TRBJ1-6 and V is TRBV9, with 8 bases lining up with TRBD1. The CDR3 consists of 14 residues. V lost 0 bases and J lost 9; bases outside the gene matches: 2. CDR1 is SGDLS, CDR2 YYNGEE, per germline. In DNA form, the CDR3 reads TGTGCCAGCAGCGTAGCAGGGGGCGGTTCACCCCTCCACTTT. Residues: CASSVAGGGSPLHF.

This chain connects TRBV6-1 to TRBJ2-5; tentatively, D is TRBD1 (6 bases). There are 14 residues in the CDR3. Per the germline V gene, CDR1 is MNHNS and CDR2 is SASEGT. With 5 bases removed from V and 5 bases from J, the gap between germline ends came to 15 bases. CDR3 coding DNA: TGTGCCAGCAGTCAGGGGACAATCAGGGAGACCCAGTACTTC. Protein sequence: CASSQGTIRETQYF.

The table lists this clonotype with a few counts. The rearrangement links TRBV12-3 or TRBV12-4 to TRBJ2-3; 12 nucleotides align to TRBD2. V lost 0 bases to trimming and J lost 4 bases; unmatched junction nucleotides: 8. The CDR3 has 18 amino acids. The CDR3 protein is CASSLALLAGGRSDTQYF. The CDR3 bases are TGTGCCAGCAGTTTAGCATTACTAGCGGGAGGTCGGTCAGATACGCAGTATTTT.

This clonotype showed up just a few times. This chain connects TRBV12-3 or TRBV12-4 to TRBJ2-1, with TRBD1 as a possible D gene (6 bases). V lost 7 bases, J lost 5 bases, and 21 bases lay in between. This CDR3 is built from 16 residues. The CDR3 here is CASIYSWDTTHNEQFF. CDR3 sequence (DNA): TGTGCCAGCATATACTCCTGGGACACCACCCACAATGAGCAGTTCTTC.

This clonotype turned up a few times. The V and J genes are TRBV6-1 and TRBJ2-1, with D perhaps matching TRBD1 (5 bases). Trimming removed 3 bases from V and 6 bases from J, with 9 bases in between. There are 13 residues in the CDR3. Germline values: CDR1 MNHNS, CDR2 SASEGT. In DNA, the CDR3 is TGTGCCAGCAGTGATGTAGACAGCAATGAGCAGTTCTTC. It codes for CASSDVDSNEQFF.

This clonotype was detected only a few times. The V gene is TRBV10-3, the J gene TRBJ2-1; D may be TRBD1 (6 bases). With 1 base removed from V and 7 bases from J, the gap between germline ends came to 26 bases. CDR1 and CDR2 (germline): ENHRY, SYGVKD. The CDR3 sequence is 19 residues long. The CDR3, as DNA: TGTGCCATCAGTGAGTTCCAAACGATAGGGGTTCTGGGGGCGAATGAGCAGTTCTTC. It yields the protein CAISEFQTIGVLGANEQFF.

In this sample, this clonotype turned up a few times. The chain links TRBV2 to TRBJ1-4; D is possibly TRBD1 (5 bases). CDR1 SNHLY and CDR2 FYNNEI come from the germline V gene. The germline V and J ends were trimmed by 10 bases and 4 bases, with 10 bases remaining between them. CDR3 length equals 12 residues. CDR3 protein: CATRDLNEKLFF. For the CDR3, the DNA is TGTGCCACCAGGGACCTTAATGAAAAACTGTTTTTT.

This chain uses TRBV20-1 with TRBJ2-7; D is ambiguous. CDR3 length: 14 residues. V lost 1 base, J lost 5 bases, and 15 bases lay in between. Germline lookup yields CDR1 DFQATT and CDR2 SNEGSKA (reference sequence). The CDR3 DNA reads TGCAGTGCTAGAGCTACCCCGTCCCGGGACGAGCAGTACTTC. Translated: CSARATPSRDEQYF.

This clonotype was seen once. The genes are TRBV6-1 and TRBJ2-1; D is tentatively TRBD1 or TRBD2 (5 bases each). Germline CDR1 and CDR2: MNHNS and SASEGT. V lost 4 bases and J 2 bases, leaving 9 bases between the germline ends. The CDR3 contains 14 residues. The CDR3 is CASSVTAAYNEQFF. DNA for the CDR3: TGTGCCAGCAGTGTGACAGCGGCCTACAATGAGCAGTTCTTC.

The chain combines TRBV5-1 with TRBJ2-3; 12 bases align to TRBD2. With V trimmed by 1 base and J by 5 bases, 5 bases remained unmatched. CDR1 is SGHRS and CDR2 is YFSETQ in the germline V gene. CDR3 length: 16 residues. This CDR3 reads CASSLPLAGGVDTQYF. The CDR3 DNA reads TGCGCCAGCAGCTTGCCGCTAGCGGGAGGGGTAGATACGCAGTATTTT.

The CDR3 here is CSARGGQGGGYTF. CDR3 nucleotide sequence: TGCAGTGCTAGAGGGGGACAGGGAGGTGGCTACACCTTC. The chain employs TRBV20-1 and TRBJ1-2, with 9 bases matching TRBD1. With V trimmed by 1 base and J by 7 bases, 4 bases remained unmatched. Germline loops: CDR1 DFQATT, CDR2 SNEGSKA (reference sequence). The CDR3 is made up of 13 amino acids.

This clonotype was recorded a few times. This chain uses TRBV29-1 with TRBJ2-1, with TRBD1 as a possible D gene (5 bases). Per the germline V gene, CDR1 is SQVTM and CDR2 is ANQGSEA. Trimming took off 7 bases at V and 8 bases at J, with 21 bases between the two ends. The CDR3 totals 14 residues. CDR3 sequence: CSALTPGWGDEQFF. In nucleotides, the CDR3 is TGCAGCGCCCTTACCCCTGGGTGGGGCGATGAGCAGTTCTTC.

This chain links TRBV10-1 with TRBJ2-1; 13 nucleotides agree with TRBD2. Germline V gene sequence: CDR1 WNHNN, CDR2 SYGVQD (reference sequence). CDR3 length: 16 residues. J was trimmed by 5 bases and V by 6 bases; bases with no gene match: 7. The CDR3 spells CASSPPTSGRHNEQFF. The CDR3, as DNA: TGCGCCAGCAGCCCACCGACTAGCGGGAGGCACAATGAGCAGTTCTTC.

This chain joins TRBV7-3 and TRBJ2-1, with TRBD2 matching 9 bases. J was trimmed by 3 bases and V by 2 bases; bases with no gene match: 5. Per germline, CDR1 SGHTA and CDR2 FQGTGA. The CDR3 consists of 16 residues. CDR3 residues: CASSLFGGGGYNEQFF. DNA for the CDR3: TGTGCCAGCAGCTTATTTGGCGGGGGGGGCTACAATGAGCAGTTCTTC. The variable domain in full, with the rest retrieved from reference TRBV7-3 and TRBJ2-1, is GAGVSQTPSNKVTEKGKYVELRCDPISGHTALYWYRQSLGQGPEFLIYFQGTGAADDSGLPNDRFFAVRPEGSVSTLKIQRTERGDSAVYLCASSLFGGGGYNEQFFGPGTRLTVL.

The chain is built from TRBV5-1 and TRBJ1-4, with D possibly being TRBD1 (5 bases). From germline, CDR1 is SGHRS and CDR2 YFSETQ. Trimming cost V 0 bases and J 7 bases, with 13 bases left between them. CDR3 size: 15 residues. The CDR3 sequence is CASSLERGVREKLFF. The CDR3 DNA follows: TGCGCCAGCAGCTTGGAAAGGGGTGTGCGTGAAAAACTGTTTTTT.

This clonotype was counted only a few times. The chain uses TRBV7-9 and TRBJ1-3; D unresolved. This CDR3 has 12 amino acids. The V gene's germline CDR1 is SEHNR and CDR2 FQNEAQ (reference sequence). V lost 3 bases to trimming and J lost 8 bases, with 8 bases between them. CDR3 region: CASSFGIDTIYF. The DNA for the CDR3 is TGTGCCAGCAGCTTCGGTATCGACACCATATATTTT.

This chain links TRBV20-1 with TRBJ2-7; either TRBD1 or TRBD2 may fit D (6 bases each). Germline V gene lookup returns CDR1 DFQATT and CDR2 SNEGSKA (reference sequence). The CDR3 totals 14 residues. V was pared by 0 bases and J by 3 bases, with 12 bases between. The DNA of the CDR3 is TGCAGTGCTAGAGAATACCGGGGGCACTACGAGCAGTACTTC. Amino acids: CSAREYRGHYEQYF.

This clonotype was detected a few times. This chain connects TRBV5-1 to TRBJ2-1, with D possibly being TRBD2 (5 bases). CDR1 is SGHRS and CDR2 is YFSETQ in the germline V gene. Trimming cost V 0 bases and J 0 bases, with 10 bases left between them. This CDR3 comprises 16 residues. Here the CDR3 reads CASSLVGISSYNEQFF. The CDR3 DNA reads TGCGCCAGCAGCTTGGTCGGGATTAGCTCCTACAATGAGCAGTTCTTC.